This paragraph reports one T cell receptor beta chain. The sample belongs to a study of cytotoxic CD8 clonotypes in ibrutinib-treated CLL. Only in-frame clones appear in the TCRdb table, and some are missing; sequencing was by immunoSEQ multiplex PCR. The sample has some 290,000 clones, around four fifths seen once. V shed 2 bases and J 4 bases; nucleotides not matched to a gene: 8. The CDR3 length is 16 residues. Germline V lookup: CDR1 SGHNT, CDR2 YENEEA. The sequence came from a human donor with chronic lymphocytic leukemia. The specimen comprised PBMCs, sampled before ibrutinib treatment. The genes are TRBV11-3 and TRBJ2-1, with 7 positions matching TRBD1. The CDR3 sequence: CASSLMGRGLYNEQFF. In DNA, the CDR3 is TGTGCCAGCAGCTTAATGGGAAGGGGGCTATACAATGAGCAGTTCTTC.